The 19 T cell receptor beta chains listed next were all sequenced from one sample in a study of cytomegalovirus exposure and HLA in healthy donors. The PCR employed 60 Vbeta primers together with 13 Jbeta primers. The protocol was immunoSEQ multiplex PCR, while the TCRdb copy is restricted to in-frame clones and leaves out a portion. The table lists roughly 180,000 clones, roughly 88% of them singletons. Sequenced: PBMCs. The receptors were sampled from a boy aged 2 to 10 in good health and CMV-seronegative.

A few counts support this clone. The V call is TRBV5-6, the J call TRBJ2-3; D is possibly TRBD2 (6 bases). Trimming left V 0 bases short and J 2 bases short, with 10 bases between. This CDR3 spans 15 amino acids. Germline lookup yields CDR1 SGHDT and CDR2 YYEEEE. CDR3 nucleotides: TGTGCCAGCAGCTTGGGGGACTCCATCACAGATACGCAGTATTTT. It codes for CASSLGDSITDTQYF.

This clone was seen only once. The V gene is TRBV7-9, the J gene TRBJ1-3, with D perhaps matching TRBD1 (6 bases). The CDR3 has 16 amino acids. V shed 2 bases and J shed 3 bases, with 14 bases lying between them. CDR1 is SEHNR, CDR2 FQNEAQ, per germline (reference sequence). The CDR3 DNA sequence: TGTGCCAGCAGCTTAACATGGGGGGGCAGTGGAAACACCATATATTTT. It codes for CASSLTWGGSGNTIYF.

The chain couples TRBV6-6 to TRBJ2-7; 8 nucleotides align to TRBD2. Germline values: CDR1 MNHNY, CDR2 SVGAGI (reference sequence). The CDR3 consists of 14 residues. Trimming at V came to 10 bases and at J to 2 bases, leaving 10 bases not matched to a gene. For the CDR3, the DNA is TGTGCCACCCACCCGGGACTAGGGACCTACGAGCAGTACTTC. Translating gives CATHPGLGTYEQYF.

The sample holds a few counts of this clone. CDR3 region: CASSPGTGYNSPLHF. CDR3 in DNA: TGTGCCAGCAGCCCGGGGACAGGGTATAATTCACCCCTCCACTTT. The V call is TRBV7-9, the J call TRBJ1-6, with 9 bases matching TRBD1. This CDR3 is built from 15 residues. Germline-derived CDR1 and CDR2 are SEHNR and FQNEAQ (reference sequence). V trimming: 5 bases; J trimming: 4 bases; junction bases outside the gene matches: 3.

This rearrangement joins TRBV9 to TRBJ2-2, with 8 bases aligning to TRBD2. This CDR3 is built from 14 residues. Germline CDR1 SGDLS, CDR2 YYNGEE. With V trimmed by 2 bases and J by 8 bases, 5 bases remained unmatched. In DNA, the CDR3 is TGTGCCAGCAGCGTTTCAGCGGGGGCGGGGGAGCTGTTTTTT. Its protein is CASSVSAGAGELFF.

In nucleotides, the CDR3 is TGTGCCTGGGGGAGCCAAACGCAGTATTTT. Its translation is CAWGSQTQYF. V gene TRBV30 combines with J gene TRBJ2-3; D may be TRBD2 (5 bases). This CDR3 is built from 10 residues. The V end was cut by 5 bases, the J end by 9 bases, with 9 bases between. CDR1 GTSNPN and CDR2 SVGIG come from the germline V gene (reference sequence).

This chain uses TRBV7-2 with TRBJ2-3, with TRBD2 matching over 7 bases. Looked up from germline, CDR1 is SGHTA and CDR2 is FQGNSA. The CDR3 is made up of 18 amino acids. J lost 6 bases, V lost 6 bases, and 21 bases had no gene match. In DNA form, the CDR3 reads TGTGCCAGCAGTAATGCTTTTGGAGCGGGGACCGCACGGGATACGCAGTATTTT. Its protein is CASSNAFGAGTARDTQYF.

The rearrangement joins TRBV7-8 to TRBJ2-7; the match to TRBD2 covers 8 bases. V shed 1 base and J 3 bases; nucleotides not matched to a gene: 5. The CDR3 length is 15 residues. Per the germline V gene, CDR1 is SGHVS and CDR2 is FQNEAQ. The CDR3 loop is CASSLDAGGHYEQYV. Here the CDR3 DNA reads TGTGCCAGCAGCTTAGACGCGGGGGGCCACTACGAGCAGTACGTC.

The chain has TRBV25-1 and TRBJ2-1; the match to TRBD1 covers 11 bases. From germline, CDR1 is MGHDK and CDR2 SYGVNS. The junction had 8 bases not matched to a gene; V was cut back by 7 bases and J by 6 bases. CDR3 size: 15 residues. The CDR3 bases are TGTGCCAGCATGTTGGACAGGGGGCGTAGCAATGAGCAGTTCTTC. The encoded protein is CASMLDRGRSNEQFF.

J is TRBJ1-3 and V is TRBV7-2; D remains unclear. The CDR3 contains 15 residues. Trimming took 1 base from V and 0 from J, leaving 7 bases between them. CDR1 is SGHTA and CDR2 is FQGNSA in the germline V gene. The CDR3 region has the DNA TGTGCCAGCAGCTTAGATGCAGGCTCTGGAAACACCATATATTTT. It specifies CASSLDAGSGNTIYF.

The chain couples TRBV28 to TRBJ1-1, with D hard to call. Germline V gene data show CDR1 as MDHEN and CDR2 as SYDVKM. The V gene lost 2 bases and the J gene lost 5 bases, with 9 bases spanning the gap. CDR3 length: 13 residues. The chain's CDR3 is CASSLVGGTEAFF. The CDR3 region has the DNA TGTGCCAGCAGTTTAGTCGGCGGTACTGAAGCTTTCTTT.

The chain carries TRBV11-3 and TRBJ2-3; 7 nucleotides agree with TRBD2. V was pared by 3 bases and J by 2 bases, with 8 bases of the junction left unmatched. This CDR3 comprises 16 residues. CDR1 is SGHNT and CDR2 is YENEEA in the germline V gene. This CDR3 reads CASSLGIAGLTDTQYF. As DNA, the CDR3 is TGTGCCAGCAGCTTGGGGATAGCGGGTCTCACAGATACGCAGTATTTT.

This sequence joins TRBV9 and TRBJ2-1, with 9 bases identical to TRBD2. The germline V gene has CDR1 SGDLS and CDR2 YYNGEE. With 3 bases clipped from V and 1 base from J, the junction kept 11 bases outside the gene matches. The CDR3 totals 18 residues. The CDR3 DNA reads as TGTGCCAGCAGCGATGGGGATCCTAGCGGGACTTCCTACAATGAGCAGTTCTTC. It codes for CASSDGDPSGTSYNEQFF.

The rearrangement uses TRBV27 and TRBJ1-5; TRBD1 agrees at 7 bases. Germline V gives CDR1 MNHEY, CDR2 SMNVEV (reference sequence). The CDR3 has 14 amino acids. Trimming cost V 5 bases and J 6 bases; bases outside gene matches: 7. The DNA for the CDR3 is TGTGCCAGCAGTCCTCGAAGGGGGCGTCAGCCCCAGCATTTT. Residues: CASSPRRGRQPQHF.

The gene calls are TRBV4-3 and TRBJ1-4; 10 bases map to TRBD1. Looked up from germline, CDR1 is LGHNA and CDR2 is YSLEER. The V and J ends lost 4 bases and 6 bases, in that order; junction bases with no gene match: 8. The CDR3 contains 16 residues. CDR3 region: CASSLSLGTGDEKLFF. For the CDR3, the DNA is TGCGCCAGCAGCCTTTCCCTCGGGACAGGGGATGAAAAACTGTTTTTT.

The V call is TRBV6-1, the J call TRBJ1-4; D call uncertain. This CDR3 region has 14 residues. The V gene's germline CDR1 is MNHNS and CDR2 SASEGT. Trimming removed 4 bases at V and 5 bases at J, with 11 bases between. CDR3 DNA sequence: TGTGCCAGCAGTGGGTCCGGGAAGAATGAAAAACTGTTTTTT. Translated, it gives CASSGSGKNEKLFF.

The rearrangement uses TRBV7-7 and TRBJ2-6, with a tentative D call TRBD2 (5 bases). Trimming removed 10 bases at V and 3 bases at J, with 7 bases between. The CDR3 covers 12 residues. The germline V gene encodes CDR1 SSHAT and CDR2 FNYEAQ (reference sequence). CDR3 coding DNA: TGTGCCACGGGGAATGGGGCCAACGTCCTGACTTTC. This translates into CATGNGANVLTF.

This clone showed up just a few times. The chain links TRBV27 to TRBJ2-3; tentatively, D is TRBD1 (7 bases). This CDR3 is built from 15 residues. V was trimmed by 5 bases and J by 0 bases, leaving 12 bases between them. Germline values: CDR1 MNHEY, CDR2 SMNVEV (reference sequence). DNA for the CDR3: TGTGCCAGCAGTCCACAGGGGACTAGCACAGATACGCAGTATTTT. Translated: CASSPQGTSTDTQYF.

The chain is built from TRBV7-9 and TRBJ2-5, with D perhaps matching TRBD1 (5 bases). The CDR3 has 16 amino acids. Trimming removed 1 base at V and 0 bases at J, with 12 bases between. Germline V gene data show CDR1 as SEHNR and CDR2 as FQNEAQ (reference sequence). CDR3 residues: CASSLVSRQYQETQYF. DNA of the CDR3: TGTGCCAGCAGCTTAGTTAGCCGACAGTACCAAGAGACCCAGTACTTC. The entire variable domain, with the rest obtained from reference TRBV7-9 and TRBJ2-5, is as follows: DTGVSQNPRHKITKRGQNVTFRCDPISEHNRLYWYRQTLGQGPEFLTYFQNEAQLEKSRLLSDRFSAERPKGSFSTLEIQRTEQGDSAMYLCASSLVSRQYQETQYFGPGTRLLVL.